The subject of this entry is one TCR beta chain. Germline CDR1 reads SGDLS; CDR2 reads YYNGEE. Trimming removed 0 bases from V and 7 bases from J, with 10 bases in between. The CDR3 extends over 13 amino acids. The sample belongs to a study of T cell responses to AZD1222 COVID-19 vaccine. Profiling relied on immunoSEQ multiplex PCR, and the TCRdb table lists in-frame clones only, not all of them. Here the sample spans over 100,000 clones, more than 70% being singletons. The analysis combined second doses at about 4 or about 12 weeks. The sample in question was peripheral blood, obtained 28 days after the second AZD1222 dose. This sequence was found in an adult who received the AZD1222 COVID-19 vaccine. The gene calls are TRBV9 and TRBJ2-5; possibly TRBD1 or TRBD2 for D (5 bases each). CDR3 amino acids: CASSVVGVGTQYF. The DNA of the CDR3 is TGTGCCAGCAGCGTAGTGGGGGTAGGGACCCAGTACTTC.